The clone carrying this T cell receptor (beta chain) was observed a handful of times. What it binds is unknown. The record originates from a study of T cells in Graves' hyperthyroidism and ophthalmopathy. After removal of 6 bases from V and 5 bases from J, the junction contained 12 bases not matched to a gene. Germline V CDR1 and CDR2: LNHDA, SQIVND (reference sequence). The CDR3 extends over 15 amino acids. General observations from the study: A model of 13 V-J features distinguished ophthalmopathy from stable hyperthyroidism.

An approximately 10 ml volume of fresh peripheral blood provided the PBMCs. The source material, RNA transcripts, was used to amplify TCR beta CDR3 regions. In the first-round RT-PCR of the TCR CDR3, the HTBI primer set was used. MiXCR, run by TCRdb on the multiplex PCR reads, gives a single entry per CDR3 protein. Of 500,000 to 600,000 distinct CDR3 sequences detected, approximately 15% appear once; the ten largest clones hold around a sixth. V usage is TRBV19 and J usage is TRBJ2-7; 8 positions agree with TRBD1. This TCR was recovered from a woman aged 18-35 years with Graves' hyperthyroidism. The sequenced material came from blood. The CDR3 protein is CASSPYDRGGDEQYF. CDR3 nucleotide sequence: TGTGCCAGTAGCCCCTATGACAGGGGAGGAGACGAGCAGTACTTC.